This record covers a single TCR beta chain. Its antigen has not been determined. Base qualities are not provided; no much larger clone lies one nucleotide away. This record belongs to a study of PD-1 blockade in classical Hodgkin lymphoma (TCRdb year 2020). Describing the broader study: Nivolumab dosing was 3 mg/kg intravenously every 2 weeks, continuing until either disease progression or unacceptable toxicity. To define a peripheral blood immune signature of response to PD-1 blockade in classical Hodgkin lymphoma, the study combined TCR beta sequencing with CyTOF.

The Qiagen DNeasy kit was used to extract genomic DNA from unsorted PBMCs and from the negatively selected CD4+ and CD8+ fractions. Using primers that anneal to V and J segments, immunoSEQ multiplex PCR amplified the TCR beta CDR3 regions. A synthetic immune receptor repertoire was used to minimize amplification bias, and any residual bias was removed computationally once sequencing was done. From the authors' description of their analysis: Repertoire diversity was quantified as the Shannon entropy index using custom Python scripts. Unsorted, CD4+ and CD8+ repertoires were examined separately, except in combined analyses, for which CD4+ and CD8+ sequences were merged in silico. Clonal expansion was defined as at least a 2-fold frequency increase after treatment relative to C1D1, with a pseudocount of 0.5 for undetected baseline clones. Clones with 0 or 1 copy at C1D1 were classified as singleton clones, and clones with 2 or more copies were classified as non-singleton clones. Clones expanded in unsorted samples were annotated as CD4+, CD8+ or unknown by matching protein sequences in sorted samples from the same patient. Diversity changes from C1D1 to C4D1 were tested in paired samples using Wilcoxon tests. Here the immuneACCESS table is served through TCRdb, limited to in-frame sequences with V and J called. Missing clones are a known gap in these copies; in checked studies unresolved V genes cover under half, and the rest lacks a known reason. V and J calls and clone size follow that table, whereas D and trimming were derived from the DNA. The sample profile shows 80,000 to 100,000 clones; more than 80% of them were found once. Under 20% of the sample lies in the top ten.

Broader findings and caveats from the paper: Baseline TCR diversity was reported to be lower in newly diagnosed patients than in healthy donors and to be lower still in relapsed/refractory patients. Lower diversity was observed in patients in whom nivolumab was started less than 1 year after ASCT, and these patients were excluded from later analyses so that confounding by immune reconstitution would be avoided. The study covered only a single clinical trial cohort, and the causes of the repertoire differences, possibly disease activity or prior therapy, were still not defined. Among trial patients, those achieving complete response had baseline diversity similar to that of newly diagnosed patients, while diversity was significantly lower in partial responders and progressors. CD4+ but not CD8+ TCR diversity rose significantly by C4D1 (p=0.0027 vs p=0.16), most apparent in complete responders (p=0.02).

Per the publication, the time point label means: cycle 2 day 1 (C2D1) of nivolumab. Relapse after autologous stem cell transplantation had occurred in all trial patients, and cohorts A, B and C were distinguished by prior brentuximab vedotin exposure. The trial cohort included fewer than 60 patients with relapsed/refractory classical Hodgkin lymphoma, and each patient had a best overall response of complete response, partial response or progressive disease. Trial patients were treated with single-agent nivolumab in the multi-cohort phase II CheckMate 205 trial. An independent review committee assessed best overall response using the 2007 International Working Group response criteria. Trial PBMCs were collected just before the start of nivolumab (C1D1) and during therapy at cycle 2 day 1 and cycle 4 day 1. Peripheral blood was collected in 8 mL Vacutainer Cell Preparation Tubes, from which PBMCs were isolated by centrifugation and then cryopreserved.

There are 14 amino acids in the CDR3, from cysteine to phenylalanine inclusive. Only CDR3 DNA remains: 42 bases, in frame from the first base. V is clipped by 8 bases and J by 4 bases, and the sequence between their germline boundaries is 16 bases long. CDR1 and CDR2, per the germline V gene, are SGHTS and YDEGEE. The sequence was collected from a human donor with classical Hodgkin lymphoma. The starting material was peripheral blood mononuclear cells (PBMCs), obtained before the second cycle of nivolumab. The receptor chain draws on TRBV5-8 and TRBJ1-5; the D gene is not confidently resolved. The CDR3 reads as follows: CASVGSRRNQPQHF. The nucleotide sequence reads as follows: TGTGCCAGTGTAGGGAGCAGGAGAAATCAGCCCCAGCATTTT. The CDR3, completed at both ends by the reference TRBV5-8 and TRBJ1-5 genes, gives the full variable domain EAGVTQSPTHLIKTRGQQATLRCSPISGHTSVYWYQQALGLGLQFLLWYDEGEERNRGNFPPRFSGRQFPNYSSELNVNALELEDSALYLCASVGSRRNQPQHFGDGTRLSIL.